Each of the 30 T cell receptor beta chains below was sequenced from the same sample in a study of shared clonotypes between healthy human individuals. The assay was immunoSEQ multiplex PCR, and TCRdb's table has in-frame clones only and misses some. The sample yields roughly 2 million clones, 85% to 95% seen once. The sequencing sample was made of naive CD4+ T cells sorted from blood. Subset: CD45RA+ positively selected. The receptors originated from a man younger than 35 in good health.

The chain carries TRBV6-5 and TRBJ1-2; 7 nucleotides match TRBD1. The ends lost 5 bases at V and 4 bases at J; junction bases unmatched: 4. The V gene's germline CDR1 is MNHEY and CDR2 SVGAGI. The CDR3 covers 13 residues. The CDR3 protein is CASSLRTGYGYTF. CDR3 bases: TGTGCCAGCAGTCTAAGGACAGGCTATGGCTACACCTTC.

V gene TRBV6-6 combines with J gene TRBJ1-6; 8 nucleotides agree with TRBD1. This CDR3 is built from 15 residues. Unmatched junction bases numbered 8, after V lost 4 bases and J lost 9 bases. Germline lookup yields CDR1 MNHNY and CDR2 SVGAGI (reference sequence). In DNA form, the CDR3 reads TGTGCCAGCAGTTCCGCGCAGGGGGCTGGTTCACCCCTCCACTTT. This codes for CASSSAQGAGSPLHF.

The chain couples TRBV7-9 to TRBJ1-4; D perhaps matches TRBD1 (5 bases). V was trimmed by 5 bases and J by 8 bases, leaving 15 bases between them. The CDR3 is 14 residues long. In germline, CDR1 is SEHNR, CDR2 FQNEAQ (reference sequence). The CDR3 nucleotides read TGTGCCAGCAGCCTTTGGGGCCTGGGGGAAAAACTGTTTTTT. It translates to CASSLWGLGEKLFF.

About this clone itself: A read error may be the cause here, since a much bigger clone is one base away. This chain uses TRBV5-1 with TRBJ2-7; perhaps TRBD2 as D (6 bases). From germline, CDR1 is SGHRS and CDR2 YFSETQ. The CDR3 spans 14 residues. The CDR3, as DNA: TGCGTCAGCAGGGCGGGTGCGGGGTCCTACGAGCAGTACTTC. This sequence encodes CVSRAGAGSYEQYF.

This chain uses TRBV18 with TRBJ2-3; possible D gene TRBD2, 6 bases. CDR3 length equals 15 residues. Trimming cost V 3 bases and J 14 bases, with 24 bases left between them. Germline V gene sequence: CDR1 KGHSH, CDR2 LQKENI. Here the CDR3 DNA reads TGTGCCAGCTCACCGCTCGACGCTAGGGACTTCTCTCCGTATTTT. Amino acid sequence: CASSPLDARDFSPYF.

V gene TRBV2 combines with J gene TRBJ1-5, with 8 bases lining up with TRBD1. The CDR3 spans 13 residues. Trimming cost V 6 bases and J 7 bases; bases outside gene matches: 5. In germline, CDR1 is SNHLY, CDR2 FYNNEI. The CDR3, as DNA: TGTGCCAGCAGGGGCACAGGGGGGCAGCCCCAGCATTTT. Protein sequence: CASRGTGGQPQHF.

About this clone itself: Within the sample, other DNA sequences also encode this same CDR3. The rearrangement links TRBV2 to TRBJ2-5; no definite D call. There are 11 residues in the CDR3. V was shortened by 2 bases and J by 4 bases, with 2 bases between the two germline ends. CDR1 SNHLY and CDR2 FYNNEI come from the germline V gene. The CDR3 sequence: CASSERETQYF. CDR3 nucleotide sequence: TGTGCCAGCAGTGAACGAGAGACCCAGTACTTC.

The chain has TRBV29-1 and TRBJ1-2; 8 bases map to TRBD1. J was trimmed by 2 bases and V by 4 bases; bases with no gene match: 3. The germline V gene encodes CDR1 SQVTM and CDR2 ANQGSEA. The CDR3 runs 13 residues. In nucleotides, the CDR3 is TGCAGCGTTGGGACAGGGACCAACTATGGCTACACCTTC. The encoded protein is CSVGTGTNYGYTF.

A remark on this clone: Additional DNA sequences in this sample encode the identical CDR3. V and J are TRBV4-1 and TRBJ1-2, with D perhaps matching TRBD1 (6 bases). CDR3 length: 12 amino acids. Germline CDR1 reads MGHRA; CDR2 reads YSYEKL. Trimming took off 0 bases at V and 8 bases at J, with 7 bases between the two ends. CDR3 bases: TGCGCCAGCAGCCAAGATACAGGGGGCTACACCTTC. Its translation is CASSQDTGGYTF.

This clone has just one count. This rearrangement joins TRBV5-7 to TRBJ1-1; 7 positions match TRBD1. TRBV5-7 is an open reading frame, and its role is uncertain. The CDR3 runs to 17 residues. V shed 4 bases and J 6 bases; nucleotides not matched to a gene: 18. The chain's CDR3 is CASSRRTPVGTAAEAFF. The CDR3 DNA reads TGTGCCAGCAGCCGTCGAACCCCGGTTGGGACAGCGGCTGAAGCTTTCTTT.

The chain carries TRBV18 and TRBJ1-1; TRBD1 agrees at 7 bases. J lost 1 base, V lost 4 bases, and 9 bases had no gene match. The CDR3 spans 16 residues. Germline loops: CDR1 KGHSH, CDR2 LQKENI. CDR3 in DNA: TGTGCCAGCTCACGTACAGGGGACAATCGGAACACTGAAGCTTTCTTT. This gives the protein CASSRTGDNRNTEAFF.

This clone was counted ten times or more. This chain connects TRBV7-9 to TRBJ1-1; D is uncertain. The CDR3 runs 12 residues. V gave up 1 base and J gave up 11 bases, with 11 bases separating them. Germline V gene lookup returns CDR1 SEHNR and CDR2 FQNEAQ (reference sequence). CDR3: CASSLVGIGAFF. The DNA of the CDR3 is TGTGCCAGCAGCTTAGTGGGTATCGGGGCTTTCTTT.

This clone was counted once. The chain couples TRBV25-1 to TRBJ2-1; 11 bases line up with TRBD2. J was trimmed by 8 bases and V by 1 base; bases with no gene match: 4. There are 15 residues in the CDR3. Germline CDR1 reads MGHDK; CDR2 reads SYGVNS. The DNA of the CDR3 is TGTGCCAGCAGTGAATCACTAGCGGGAGCTTATGAGCAGTTCTTC. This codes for CASSESLAGAYEQFF.

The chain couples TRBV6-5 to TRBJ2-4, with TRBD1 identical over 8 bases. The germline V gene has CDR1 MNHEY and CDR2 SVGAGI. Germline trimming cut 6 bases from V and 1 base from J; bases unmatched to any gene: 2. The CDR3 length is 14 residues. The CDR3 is CASRRQGAKNIQYF. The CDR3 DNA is TGTGCCAGCAGGAGACAGGGGGCCAAAAACATTCAGTACTTC.

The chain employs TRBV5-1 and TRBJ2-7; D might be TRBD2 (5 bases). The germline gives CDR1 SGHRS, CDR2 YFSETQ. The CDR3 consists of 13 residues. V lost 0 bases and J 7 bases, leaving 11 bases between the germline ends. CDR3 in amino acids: CASSLAWESEQYF. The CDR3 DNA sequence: TGCGCCAGCAGCTTGGCGTGGGAGAGTGAGCAGTACTTC.

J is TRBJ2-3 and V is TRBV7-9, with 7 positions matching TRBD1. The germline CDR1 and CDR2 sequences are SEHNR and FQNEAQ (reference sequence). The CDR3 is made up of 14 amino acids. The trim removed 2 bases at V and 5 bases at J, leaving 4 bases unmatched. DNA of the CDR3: TGTGCCAGCAGCTTAACAGGGGTCGTAGATACGCAGTATTTT. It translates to CASSLTGVVDTQYF.

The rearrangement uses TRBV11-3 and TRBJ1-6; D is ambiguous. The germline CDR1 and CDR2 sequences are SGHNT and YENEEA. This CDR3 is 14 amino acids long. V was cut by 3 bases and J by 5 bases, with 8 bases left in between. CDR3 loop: CASSFESDNSPLHF. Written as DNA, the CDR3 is TGTGCCAGCAGCTTCGAGTCTGATAATTCACCCCTCCACTTT.

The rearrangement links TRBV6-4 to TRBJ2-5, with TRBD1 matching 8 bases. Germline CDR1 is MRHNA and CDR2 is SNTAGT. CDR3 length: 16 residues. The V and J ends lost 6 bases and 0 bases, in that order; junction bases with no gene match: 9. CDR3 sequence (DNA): TGTGCCAGCAGCCGCGGGGACAGGACGTACCAAGAGACCCAGTACTTC. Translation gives CASSRGDRTYQETQYF.

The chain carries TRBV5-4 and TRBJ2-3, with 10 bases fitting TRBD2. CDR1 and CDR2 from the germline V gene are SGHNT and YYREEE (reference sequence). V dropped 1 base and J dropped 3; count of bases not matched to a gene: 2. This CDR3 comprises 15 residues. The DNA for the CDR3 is TGTGCCAGCAGCTTGAGCGGGGGGGATACAGATACGCAGTATTTT. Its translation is CASSLSGGDTDTQYF.

Here the CDR3 reads CSATQSSSSYNEQFF. The CDR3 DNA follows: TGCAGCGCAACGCAGAGTTCGAGCTCCTACAATGAGCAGTTCTTC. V gene TRBV29-1 combines with J gene TRBJ2-1; no clear D. V lost 7 bases and J lost 0, with 16 bases in between. In germline, CDR1 is SQVTM, CDR2 ANQGSEA. The CDR3 runs 15 residues.

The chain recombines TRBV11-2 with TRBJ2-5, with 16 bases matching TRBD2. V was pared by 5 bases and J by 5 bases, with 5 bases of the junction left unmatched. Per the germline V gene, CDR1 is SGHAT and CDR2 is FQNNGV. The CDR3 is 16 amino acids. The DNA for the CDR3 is TGTGCCAGCAGCCCGGGACTAGCGGGAGGGTTGGAGACCCAGTACTTC. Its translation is CASSPGLAGGLETQYF.

In DNA, the CDR3 is TGTGCCAGCAGCCAGGGTGAAAATCACGAGCAGTACTTC. This translates into CASSQGENHEQYF. The V call is TRBV14, the J call TRBJ2-7; no clear D. The V end was cut by 3 bases, the J end by 5 bases, with 11 bases between. Germline-derived CDR1 and CDR2 are SGHDN and FVKESK. The CDR3 has 13 amino acids.

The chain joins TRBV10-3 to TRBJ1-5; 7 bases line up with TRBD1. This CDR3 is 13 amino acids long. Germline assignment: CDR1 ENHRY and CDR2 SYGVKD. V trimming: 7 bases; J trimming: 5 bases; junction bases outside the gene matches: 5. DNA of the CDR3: TGTGCCATCAACAGGGGCTCGGATCAGCCCCAGCATTTT. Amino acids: CAINRGSDQPQHF.

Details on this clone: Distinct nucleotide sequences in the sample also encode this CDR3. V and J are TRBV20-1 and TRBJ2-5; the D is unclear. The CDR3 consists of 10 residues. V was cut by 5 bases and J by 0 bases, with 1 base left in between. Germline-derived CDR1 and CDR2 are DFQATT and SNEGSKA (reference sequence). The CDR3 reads CSAYQETQYF. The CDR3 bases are TGCAGTGCTTACCAAGAGACCCAGTACTTC.

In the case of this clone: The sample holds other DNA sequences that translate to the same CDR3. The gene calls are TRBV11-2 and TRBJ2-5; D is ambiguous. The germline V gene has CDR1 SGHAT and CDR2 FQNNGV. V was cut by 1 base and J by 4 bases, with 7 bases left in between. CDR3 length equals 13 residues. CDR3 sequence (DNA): TGTGCCAGCAGCTTAGGAGATCTAGAGACCCAGTACTTC. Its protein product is CASSLGDLETQYF.

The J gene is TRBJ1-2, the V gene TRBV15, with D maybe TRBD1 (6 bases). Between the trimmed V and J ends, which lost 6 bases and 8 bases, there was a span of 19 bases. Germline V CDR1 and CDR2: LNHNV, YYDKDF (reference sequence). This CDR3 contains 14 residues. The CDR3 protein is CATRGGRGSQGYTF. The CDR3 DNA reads TGTGCCACCAGAGGGGGGCGGGGCTCCCAAGGCTACACCTTC.

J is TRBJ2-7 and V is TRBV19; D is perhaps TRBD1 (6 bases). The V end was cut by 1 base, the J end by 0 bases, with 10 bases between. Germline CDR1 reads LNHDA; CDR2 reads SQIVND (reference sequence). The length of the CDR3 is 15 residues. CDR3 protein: CASSIVGQLSYEQYF. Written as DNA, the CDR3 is TGTGCCAGTAGTATAGTGGGACAACTCTCCTACGAGCAGTACTTC.

CDR3 coding DNA: TGTGCCAGCGCAAACACCGGGGAGCTGTTTTTT. Its protein product is CASANTGELFF. The chain is built from TRBV7-6 and TRBJ2-2; D is unclear. The CDR3 has 11 residues. Trimming shortened V by 8 bases and J by 2 bases, and 3 bases separated the two germline ends. CDR1 SGHVS and CDR2 FNYEAQ come from the germline V gene.

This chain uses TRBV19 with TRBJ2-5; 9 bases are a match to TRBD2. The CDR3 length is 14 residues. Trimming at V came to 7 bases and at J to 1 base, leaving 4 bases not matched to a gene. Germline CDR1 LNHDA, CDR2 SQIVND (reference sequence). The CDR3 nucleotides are TGTGCCAGTACGGTTAGCGGGGGCCAAGAGACCCAGTACTTC. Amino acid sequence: CASTVSGGQETQYF.

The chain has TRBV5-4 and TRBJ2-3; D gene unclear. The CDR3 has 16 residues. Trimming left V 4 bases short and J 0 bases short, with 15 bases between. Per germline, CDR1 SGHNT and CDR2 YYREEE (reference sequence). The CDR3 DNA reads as TGTGCCAGCAGCCCCTGGGTATTCGGTAGCACAGATACGCAGTATTTT. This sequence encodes CASSPWVFGSTDTQYF.